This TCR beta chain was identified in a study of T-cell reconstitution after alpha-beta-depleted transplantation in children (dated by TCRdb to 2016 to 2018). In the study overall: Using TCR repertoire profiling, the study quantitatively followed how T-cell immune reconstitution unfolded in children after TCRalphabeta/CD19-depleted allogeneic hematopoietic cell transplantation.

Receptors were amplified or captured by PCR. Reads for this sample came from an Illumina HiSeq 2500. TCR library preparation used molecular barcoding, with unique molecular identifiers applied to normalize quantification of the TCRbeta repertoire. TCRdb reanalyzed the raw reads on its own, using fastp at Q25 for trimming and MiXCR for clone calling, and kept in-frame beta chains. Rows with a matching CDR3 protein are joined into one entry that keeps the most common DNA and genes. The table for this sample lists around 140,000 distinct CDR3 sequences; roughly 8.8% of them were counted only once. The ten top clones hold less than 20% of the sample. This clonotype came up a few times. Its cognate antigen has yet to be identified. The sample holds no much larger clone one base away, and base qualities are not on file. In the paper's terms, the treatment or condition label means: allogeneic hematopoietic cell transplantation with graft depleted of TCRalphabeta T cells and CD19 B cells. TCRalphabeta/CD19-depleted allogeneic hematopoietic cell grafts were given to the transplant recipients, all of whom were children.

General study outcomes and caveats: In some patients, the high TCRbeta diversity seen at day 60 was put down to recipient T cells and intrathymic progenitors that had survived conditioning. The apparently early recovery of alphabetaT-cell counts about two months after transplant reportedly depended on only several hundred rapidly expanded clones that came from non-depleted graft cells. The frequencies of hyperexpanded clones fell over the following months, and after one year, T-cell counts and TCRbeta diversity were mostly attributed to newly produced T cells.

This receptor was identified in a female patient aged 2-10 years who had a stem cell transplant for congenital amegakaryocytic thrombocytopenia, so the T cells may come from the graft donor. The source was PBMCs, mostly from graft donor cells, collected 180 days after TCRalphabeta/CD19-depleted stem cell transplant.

The CDR3 is CASRSTATNEKLFF. The nucleotides read TGTGCCAGTCGATCGACAGCAACTAATGAAAAACTGTTTTTT. The V and J segments used are TRBV19 and TRBJ1-4; TRBD1 is a weak D gene call, 5 bases matching. The V end loses 8 bases and the J end loses 0 bases, and a stretch of 10 bases separates them. CDR1 and CDR2 are read off the germline V gene (reference sequence) as LNHDA and SQIVND. Its CDR3 holds 14 amino acids, cysteine through phenylalanine. Left in the record is the CDR3 DNA by itself, 42 bases read in frame from the first base.